This T cell receptor beta chain was recorded in a study of blood T cell repertoires in COVID-19. At the level of the study: Samples taken during acute and convalescent COVID-19 were collected in the United States, Italy and Spain. T cells, B-cell-depleted T cells, or PBMCs provided the cDNA or gDNA that served as material.

Germline CDR1 GTSNPN, CDR2 SVGIG (reference sequence). V dropped 5 bases and J dropped 4 bases, with 15 bases sitting between them. The CDR3 covers 14 residues. Per the study methods: Cell counts per sample came from amplifying reference gene primers. The repertoire was sequenced with immunoSEQ multiplex PCR; TCRdb's copy has only in-frame clones and lacks some. That table furnishes V, J and clone size, whereas the DNA furnished D and trimming. In the table there are some 250,000 clones, around 86% of which are singletons. V usage is TRBV30 and J usage is TRBJ1-3; D may be TRBD1 (6 bases). The TCR comes from an older woman with active or convalescent COVID-19. The material sequenced was peripheral blood. Here the CDR3 reads CAWGRGSPGNTIYF. The CDR3 DNA sequence: TGTGCCTGGGGTAGGGGGTCCCCGGGAAACACCATATATTTT.